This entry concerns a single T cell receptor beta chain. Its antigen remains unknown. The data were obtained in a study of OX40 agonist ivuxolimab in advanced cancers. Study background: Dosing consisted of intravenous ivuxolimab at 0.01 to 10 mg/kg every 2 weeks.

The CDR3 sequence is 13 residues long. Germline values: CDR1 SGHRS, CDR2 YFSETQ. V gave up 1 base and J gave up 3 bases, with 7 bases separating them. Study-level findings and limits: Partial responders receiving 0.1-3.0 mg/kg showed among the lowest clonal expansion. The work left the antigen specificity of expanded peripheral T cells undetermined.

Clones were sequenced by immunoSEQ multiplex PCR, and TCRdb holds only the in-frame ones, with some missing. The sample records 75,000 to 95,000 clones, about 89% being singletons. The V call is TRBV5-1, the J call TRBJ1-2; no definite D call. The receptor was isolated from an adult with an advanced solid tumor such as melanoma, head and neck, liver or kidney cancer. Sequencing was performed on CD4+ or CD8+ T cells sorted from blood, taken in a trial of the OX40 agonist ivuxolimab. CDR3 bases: TGCGCCAGCAGCTTGTCGTCTGACTATGGCTACACCTTC. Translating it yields CASSLSSDYGYTF.